Listed below are T cell receptor beta chains from one sample, sequenced in a study of brain T cells in children with intractable seizures. TCRdb keeps only in-frame clones here, not all; method: immunoSEQ multiplex PCR. The sample lists 340,000 or so clones, about 93% occurring once. This sample comprised peripheral blood, obtained roughly 5 months after surgery. Source of these receptors: a boy in the first two years of life with tuberous sclerosis and intractable seizures. Each CDR3 is given with its conserved first and last residue. Fields, in order: D gene, V gene, clone size, J gene, CDR3 protein, CDR3 DNA. The D gene is left open where the match is weak. Clone size appears in some rows only: once, few, many, or a class for an expanded clone.

>TRBD1|TRBV4-1|.|TRBJ2-5
CASSQVWTGYTETQYF
TGCGCCAGCAGCCAAGTGTGGACAGGGTATACAGAGACCCAGTACTTC
>.|TRBV5-1|.|TRBJ2-7
CASSFEGGGEGEQYF
TGCGCCAGCAGCTTTGAGGGAGGGGGGGAAGGCGAGCAGTACTTC
>.|TRBV9|.|TRBJ2-5
CASSDDSSVQETQYF
TGTGCCAGCAGCGATGACTCTAGCGTCCAAGAGACCCAGTACTTC
>.|TRBV6-5|.|TRBJ1-1
CASSYSSTGNTEAFF
TGTGCCAGCAGTTACTCGTCGACAGGAAACACTGAAGCTTTCTTT
>.|TRBV12-3/TRBV12-4|.|TRBJ2-7
CASSLGQSYEQYF
TGTGCCAGCAGTTTGGGACAATCCTACGAGCAGTACTTC
>.|TRBV7-9|.|TRBJ2-1
CASSLGDIEQFF
TGTGCCAGCAGCCTAGGGGACATTGAGCAGTTCTTC
>.|TRBV7-8|once|TRBJ2-7
CASSPPYLGSYEQYF
TGTGCCAGCAGCCCCCCTTACCTAGGCTCCTACGAGCAGTACTTC
>.|TRBV2|.|TRBJ2-1
CASSELYEQFF
TGTGCCAGCAGTGAACTCTATGAGCAGTTCTTC
>.|TRBV9|.|TRBJ2-5
CASSTQGGETQYF
TGTGCCAGCAGCACTCAGGGTGGGGAGACCCAGTACTTC
>.|TRBV29-1|once|TRBJ1-4
CSVERWDDEKLFF
TGCAGCGTTGAGAGATGGGACGATGAAAAACTGTTTTTT
>TRBD2|TRBV7-9|.|TRBJ2-7
CASSLGLAGGEQYF
TGTGCCAGCAGCTTGGGACTAGCGGGTGGCGAGCAGTACTTC
>TRBD1|TRBV7-6|.|TRBJ2-7
CASSSYRDSSYEQYF
TGTGCCAGCAGCTCCTACCGGGACAGCTCCTACGAGCAGTACTTC
>.|TRBV18|.|TRBJ2-1
CASSPEAYNEQFF
TGTGCCAGCTCACCAGAGGCATACAATGAGCAGTTCTTC
>TRBD1|TRBV27|.|TRBJ1-1
CASSFAGGKAFF
TGTGCCAGCAGTTTTGCAGGGGGGAAAGCTTTCTTT
>TRBD2|TRBV15|.|TRBJ2-7
CATSSAGGSAASYEQYF
TGTGCCACCAGCTCAGCGGGAGGATCCGCTGCCTCCTACGAGCAGTACTTC
>TRBD2|TRBV29-1|.|TRBJ2-7
CSVEGSGGGYEQYF
TGCAGCGTTGAGGGTAGTGGGGGGGGCTACGAGCAGTACTTC
>.|TRBV6-5|.|TRBJ2-1
CASSYEGGGRYDEQFF
TGTGCCAGCAGTTACGAGGGGGGGGGCAGGTATGATGAGCAGTTCTTC
>.|TRBV5-1|.|TRBJ1-1
CASSLARVMSENTEAFF
TGCGCCAGCAGCTTGGCGAGGGTTATGTCCGAAAACACTGAAGCTTTCTTT
>.|TRBV25-1|.|TRBJ2-2
CASSEWDSPRSGELFF
TGTGCCAGCAGTGAATGGGACTCTCCAAGGTCCGGGGAGCTGTTTTTT
>TRBD2|TRBV5-6|.|TRBJ2-7
CASSRRLAGDYEQYF
TGTGCCAGCAGCCGGAGACTAGCGGGGGACTACGAGCAGTACTTC
>TRBD1|TRBV24-1|.|TRBJ1-5
CATSGTGSNQPQHF
TGTGCCACCTCCGGGACAGGTAGCAATCAGCCCCAGCATTTT
>.|TRBV15|.|TRBJ2-7
CATSRDPGSAYEQYF
TGTGCCACCAGCAGAGATCCGGGGAGCGCCTACGAGCAGTACTTC
>TRBD2|TRBV6-5|.|TRBJ2-1
CASRTSGGYNEQFF
TGTGCCTCACGGACTAGCGGGGGTTACAATGAGCAGTTCTTC
>TRBD1|TRBV5-6|.|TRBJ2-7
CASSPGTASYEQYF
TGTGCCAGCAGCCCCGGGACAGCGAGCTACGAGCAGTACTTC
>.|TRBV4-1|.|TRBJ1-4
CASSQESGRGEKLFF
TGCGCCAGCAGCCAAGAGAGCGGAAGAGGGGAAAAACTGTTTTTT
>.|TRBV19|.|TRBJ2-1
CASSTQSWADNEQFF
TGTGCCAGTAGTACACAATCGTGGGCAGACAATGAGCAGTTCTTC
>.|TRBV3-1/TRBV3-2|few|TRBJ1-6
CASSPPRGVHNSPLHF
TGTGCCAGCAGCCCACCGAGGGGGGTCCATAATTCACCCCTCCACTTT
>.|TRBV6-5|.|TRBJ1-6
CASTQSSSYNSPLHF
TGTGCCAGCACCCAAAGTTCCTCCTATAATTCACCCCTCCACTTT
>TRBD1|TRBV5-6|.|TRBJ1-1
CASSKWTGLSEAFF
TGTGCCAGCAGCAAGTGGACAGGGTTGTCTGAAGCTTTCTTT
>.|TRBV9|.|TRBJ2-1
CASSVGVSSYNEQFF
TGTGCCAGCAGCGTAGGAGTCTCTTCCTACAATGAGCAGTTCTTC
>.|TRBV4-1|.|TRBJ1-5
CASSQHRDILSQPQHF
TGCGCCAGCAGCCAACACCGGGACATTCTTTCCCAGCCCCAGCATTTT
>TRBD2|TRBV5-6|once|TRBJ2-7
CASSFRPGTSDPYEQYF
TGTGCCAGCAGCTTCAGACCCGGGACTAGCGACCCCTACGAGCAGTACTTC
>.|TRBV3-1/TRBV3-2|.|TRBJ2-7
CASSQDLFAGLFYEQYF
TGTGCCAGCAGCCAAGATCTGTTTGCGGGACTCTTCTACGAGCAGTACTTC
>TRBD2|TRBV9|.|TRBJ2-3
CASSVAGAGGSTDTQYF
TGTGCCAGCAGCGTAGCAGGAGCGGGGGGGAGCACAGATACGCAGTATTTT
>.|TRBV6-2/TRBV6-3|.|TRBJ2-7
CASSPSYEQYF
TGTGCCAGCAGCCCCTCCTACGAGCAGTACTTC
>TRBD1|TRBV4-1|.|TRBJ1-1
CASSLRTGTLMNTEAFF
TGCGCCAGCAGCCTAAGGACAGGGACCCTTATGAACACTGAAGCTTTCTTT
>.|TRBV11-3|.|TRBJ2-7
CASSTLEVYEQYF
TGTGCCAGCAGCACACTGGAGGTCTACGAGCAGTACTTC
>.|TRBV30|.|TRBJ1-6
CAWSGGPPYSPLHF
TGTGCCTGGAGTGGCGGGCCACCGTATTCACCCCTCCACTTT